This T cell receptor (beta chain) was sequenced during a study of brain T cells in children with intractable seizures (dated by TCRdb to the early 2020s). Concerning the study at large: Resected brain tissue from about 48 pediatric epilepsy surgery cases was initially screened for immune gene transcripts with a NanoString immunology panel. Of the roughly twelve selected surgery cases, pre-surgery blood was also sequenced for eight, so four had brain tissue only. Broader findings and caveats from the paper: Viral specificity was inferred solely from CDR3 sequence similarity, and the HCMV serostatus of the patients was not known. Because pre- and post-surgery blood were sequenced to different depths, clones absent from the pre-surgery sample may reflect undersampling.

This clone came up once. Its binding antigen is unknown. Base quality data are lacking; no much larger clone is found one base away. Taken from the germline V gene, the CDR1 and CDR2 loops are LGHNA and YNFKEQ. V lost 4 bases and J lost 8 bases, and the count of bases not matched to a germline gene is 6. The CDR3 covers 14 residues, taking in both the cysteine and the phenylalanine. Of all the DNA, just the CDR3 is kept, 42 bases in frame from base 1. The immunoSEQ assay was used to generate TCR beta chain sequences from genomic DNA. Per the original workflow: CDR3 sequences that did not begin with the conserved framework cysteine at position 104 were removed manually. To get clonality, the normalized Shannon's Diversity Index was subtracted from one, giving values from 0 (maximal diversity) to 1 (oligoclonal). Chi-squared comparison-of-proportions tests assessed whether the same CDR3 differed in frequency between samples, such as brain versus blood. Public clonotypes were identified through searches of immuneACCESS, and similarity to known antiviral clonotypes was evaluated with the VDJdb browser. TCRdb carries this immuneACCESS record with in-frame sequences only. Its versions omit some clonotypes, under half of them owing to an unresolved V gene in the studies checked, with the rest unexplained. D and trimming come from the DNA, and the V and J calls and clone size come from that table. Counted in this sample were around 340,000 clones; 93% of them appeared once. The top ten clones comprise around 6% of the sample.

Sample time point, as interpreted from the label and publication: blood from clinic visit 5 months post-surgery; TSC patient then seizure free. The surgery cases showing the highest brain T cell transcript signatures were chosen for TCR beta chain sequencing of brain tissue and, when available, of blood. Before surgery, the patients had been given at least one anti-epileptic drug. TCR-sequenced patients were children with drug-resistant epilepsy due to tuberous sclerosis complex, focal cortical dysplasia, Rasmussen encephalitis or hemimegalencephaly. The Monarch genomic DNA purification kit was used to extract bulk genomic DNA from unsorted brain tissue and whole blood.

Sequenced material: peripheral blood, taken 5 to 6 months after surgery. The sequence derives from a boy younger than two with tuberous sclerosis and intractable seizures. The chain is made from TRBV4-2 and TRBJ1-4; 8 of the junction bases match TRBD1. The CDR3 in this case is CASSPRTGLEKLFF. DNA sequence: TGTGCCAGCAGCCCCCGGACAGGGCTGGAAAAACTGTTTTTT.